This TCR beta chain was recovered during a study of T cells in severe cutaneous drug reactions (dated by TCRdb to the late 2010s). Background on the whole study: Patients were recruited between about 2011 and 2019 from Taiwan, Thailand and a European registry network. Enrollment was limited to patients whose SJS/TEN or DRESS diagnosis was probable or definite according to RegiSCAR criteria. Assignment of the culprit drug relied on both the Naranjo algorithm and the ALDEN drug causality algorithm. Patients in either the acute or the recovery stage provided biological samples, such as blister fluids/cells and PBMC. The study paired bulk TCR sequencing with single-cell sequencing, quantitative PCR validation, functional assays and transgenic mouse experiments. Libraries used iRepertoire multiplex PCR; authors cited a comparison showing similar capture of abundant clonotypes across iRepertoire and 5' RACE methods with or without UMI. Findings and caveats that apply to the study as a whole: Whether the public TCR generalizes to SJS/TEN caused by other drugs was noted by the authors as still needing further study. CBZ-SJS/TEN patients showed strongly increased TRBV12-4 usage, with averages of around 34% in blister cells and about 5% in PBMC. Although undetectable or scarce in tolerant-control and healthy-donor PBMC, a public TCRbeta CDR3 was found in all seven CBZ-SJS/TEN blister samples, at a mean of roughly 13%.

Regarding this clonotype: Its antigen is not yet known.

For both bulk and single-cell sequencing, libraries were prepared with the iRepertoire multiplex PCR system and TCR subtype-specific primers. Multiplex PCR using primers aimed at the V, D and J gene regions produced the bulk TCR beta libraries. Roughly 85-500 ng of RNA per sample served as input for bulk TCR library preparation. Bulk TCR beta amplicons were sequenced on an Illumina MiSeq. On the authors' methods: Quality control steps removed sample misassignments and low-quality sequencing reads. CDR3 was defined as the amino acids lying between the Y[YFLI]C motif of the V-gene and the [FW]GXGT motif of the J-segment. TRBV and TRBJ gene assignments and CDR3 clonotypes followed the IMGT database. TRBV expression in each sample was normalized to the mean expression of the same gene in PBMC from around 40 healthy donors. After TCRdb reprocessed the reads, each CDR3 protein sequence was kept as one row, without DNA. TCRdb, not the original authors, processed these V and J calls. The sample table includes tens of thousands of distinct CDR3 sequences. The ten largest clonotypes hold approximately 7% of the sample.

Sequenced donors were patients with carbamazepine-induced Stevens-Johnson syndrome or toxic epidermal necrolysis (CBZ-SJS/TEN). Peripheral blood repertoires were obtained from CBZ-SJS/TEN patients of Han Chinese (five) and European (roughly six) origin. To search for drug-specific clonotypes, the T cell receptor repertoires of patients with drug-induced severe cutaneous adverse reactions were profiled by next-generation sequencing. RNA was isolated from either blister cells of skin lesions or peripheral blood mononuclear cells. Reading the germline V gene gives CDR1 KGHSH and CDR2 LQKENI. Taken from cysteine to phenylalanine, the CDR3 has 14 residues. No DNA sequence was recorded.

The sequencing sample was made of PBMCs. The receptor comes from a human donor with toxic epidermal necrolysis, a severe cutaneous drug reaction. The sequence links TRBV18 to TRBJ2-7; TCRdb outputs TRBD2, but without DNA this stays unchecked. The CDR3 corresponds to CASSPFQEGYEQYF.